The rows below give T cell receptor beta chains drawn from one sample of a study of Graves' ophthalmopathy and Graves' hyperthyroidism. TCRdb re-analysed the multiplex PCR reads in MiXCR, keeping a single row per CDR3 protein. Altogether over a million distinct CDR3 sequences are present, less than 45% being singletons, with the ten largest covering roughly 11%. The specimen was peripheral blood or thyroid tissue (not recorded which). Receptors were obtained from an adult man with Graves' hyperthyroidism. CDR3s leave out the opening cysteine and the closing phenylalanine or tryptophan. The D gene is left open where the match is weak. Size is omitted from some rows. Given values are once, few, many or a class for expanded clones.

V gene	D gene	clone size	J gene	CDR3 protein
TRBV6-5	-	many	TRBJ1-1	ASSSVPTEAF
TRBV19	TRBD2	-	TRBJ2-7	ASSSYGSGGVYEQY
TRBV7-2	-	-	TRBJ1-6	ASSLNAGDNSPLH
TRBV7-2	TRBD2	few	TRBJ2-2	ASSLVAGGSFKSGELF
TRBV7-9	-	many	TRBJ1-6	ASSSTAGGANSPLH
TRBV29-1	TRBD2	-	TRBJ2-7	SVGPTSGSSEQY
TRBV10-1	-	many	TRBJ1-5	ASRTTLGHQPQH
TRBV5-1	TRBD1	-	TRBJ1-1	ASSLGQGGNTETF
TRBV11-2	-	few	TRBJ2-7	ASSLGGDVNYYEQY
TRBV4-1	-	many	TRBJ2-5	ASSQDQGSWETQY
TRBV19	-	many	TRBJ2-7	ASSIVPSYEQY
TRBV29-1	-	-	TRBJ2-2	SLGGTGELF
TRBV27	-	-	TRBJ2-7	ASSFRGKNEQY
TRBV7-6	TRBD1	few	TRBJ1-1	ASSSGGIINTEAF
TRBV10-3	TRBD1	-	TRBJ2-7	AIRPDREKQY
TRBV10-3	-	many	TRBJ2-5	AISEEGLKTQY
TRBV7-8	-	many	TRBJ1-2	ASSPQRTGGLGGYT
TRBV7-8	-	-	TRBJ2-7	ASSPRGNSYEQY
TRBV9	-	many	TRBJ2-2	ASSVGGGSGGELF
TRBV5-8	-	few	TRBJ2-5	ASSLAVGGGSGETQY
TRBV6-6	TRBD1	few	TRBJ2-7	ASTPGTGKAYEQY
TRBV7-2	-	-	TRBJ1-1	ASRGSAEGTEAF
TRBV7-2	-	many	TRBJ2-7	ASRIGSYEQY
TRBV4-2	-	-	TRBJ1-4	ASSQATGQGEKLF
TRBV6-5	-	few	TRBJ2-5	ASSYGRGRGSQETQY
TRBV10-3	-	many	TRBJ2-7	AIRAGLSYEQY
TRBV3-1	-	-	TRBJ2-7	ASSQVGIGEQY
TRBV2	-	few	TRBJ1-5	ASSEIGLHQPQH
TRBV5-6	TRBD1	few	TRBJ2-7	ASSFYRGNHEQY